This is a list of T cell receptor beta chains from one sample in a study of CD8+ T cells in alopecia areata. Sequencing was performed with immunoSEQ multiplex PCR; in TCRdb, only in-frame clones are kept and a portion is missing. The sample contains 130,000 to 150,000 clones, approximately 45% of which appear only once. The sequencing sample was made of CD4+ T cells sorted from blood. These receptors were obtained from a human donor with alopecia areata. The CDR3 runs from the conserved cysteine through the conserved F or W. A D gene is named only where the DNA matches it firmly. Rows may omit the clone size; those that give it use once, few, many or a size class.

d_call j_call clone_size v_call cdr3_nt cdr3_aa
. TRBJ1-5 . TRBV19 TGTGCCAGTAGGATCACCTATAGACAGGCGACTCACAATCAGCCCCAGCATTTT CASRITYRQATHNQPQHF
. TRBJ2-1 . TRBV7-8 TGTGCCAGCAGCTTAGCGTTGACGGTGCATGAGCAGTTCTTC CASSLALTVHEQFF
TRBD2 TRBJ2-1 . TRBV29-1 TGCAGCGTCCCTAAGGGACTAGCGGGAGGGTCCAATGAGCAGTTCTTC CSVPKGLAGGSNEQFF
. TRBJ1-5 . TRBV7-9 TGTGCCAGTAGGCAGGGGAATCAGCCCCAGCATTTT CASRQGNQPQHF
. TRBJ2-7 . TRBV30 TGTGCCTGGAGTAGCGTCTACGAGCAGTACTTC CAWSSVYEQYF
. TRBJ2-5 . TRBV5-1 TGCGCCAGCACCCTAAAAGAGACCCAGTACTTC CASTLKETQYF
. TRBJ1-2 . TRBV5-1 TGCGCCAGCAGCCCCATGGGGAGCTATGGCTACACCTTC CASSPMGSYGYTF
. TRBJ2-1 few TRBV6-5 TGTGCCAGCAGTATGAGGGGTGAGCAGTTCTTC CASSMRGEQFF
. TRBJ2-1 . TRBV29-1 TGCAGCGTGGGCGGGAATGAGCAGTTCTTC CSVGGNEQFF
. TRBJ2-2 . TRBV7-9 TGTGCCAGCAGCTTAGTGACAGTACCGAACACCGGGGAGCTGTTTTTT CASSLVTVPNTGELFF
. TRBJ2-5 once TRBV28 TGTGCCAGCAGTTTCGGAAGGCAAGAGACCCAGTACTTC CASSFGRQETQYF
. TRBJ2-1 few TRBV29-1 TGCAGTCAACGGAGGGGCAATGAGCAGTTCTTC CSQRRGNEQFF
. TRBJ2-1 . TRBV30 TGTGCCTGGAGTCTTTACATGAATGAGCAGTTCTTC CAWSLYMNEQFF
. TRBJ2-1 . TRBV7-3 TGTGCCAGCAGCCTCGACAGAATTACCTACAATGAGCAGTTCTTC CASSLDRITYNEQFF
. TRBJ1-1 few TRBV5-1 TGCGCCAGCAGCTTGATACAGGGACGAGGCACTGAAGCTTTCTTT CASSLIQGRGTEAFF
. TRBJ2-4 . TRBV6-5 TGTGCCAGCACCCCGGGGACTCAGGGCATTCAGTACTTC CASTPGTQGIQYF
. TRBJ1-2 . TRBV9 TGTGCCAGCAGCGCCCTAGGGCCGGCGCCTGGCTACACCTTC CASSALGPAPGYTF
. TRBJ2-1 . TRBV7-3 TGTGCCAGCCAGATGGGGCCTGGCAATGAGCAGTTCTTC CASQMGPGNEQFF
TRBD1 TRBJ2-1 . TRBV19 TGTGCCAGCCGGACAGGGATCACCTACAATGAGCAGTTCTTC CASRTGITYNEQFF
. TRBJ1-2 . TRBV29-1 TGCAGCGCTCTGAACTATGGCTACACCTTC CSALNYGYTF
TRBD2 TRBJ2-7 few TRBV7-2 TGTGCCAGCAGCTTAGGACTACTAGCGGGGGAGCAGTACTTC CASSLGLLAGEQYF
. TRBJ2-1 . TRBV6-6 TGTGCCAGCAGTTACGGAACGGTCAGCAATGAGCAGTTCTTC CASSYGTVSNEQFF
TRBD2 TRBJ2-7 . TRBV5-1 TGCGCCAGCAGCTTGGGCGTCGGCGGGAGGTGGGGCAACCTACTGGAGCAGTACTTC CASSLGVGGRWGNLLEQYF
. TRBJ2-7 . TRBV1 TGCACCAGCAGCCAACCCACCGTGGACAAGCCAGGCGAGCAGTACTTC CTSSQPTVDKPGEQYF
. TRBJ2-5 . TRBV7-9 TGTGCCAGCAGCTCCGATTCCGAGACCCAGTACTTC CASSSDSETQYF
. TRBJ2-1 . TRBV9 TGTGCCAGCAGCGTAGCTGTGGGGGTAAAAGACAATGAGCAGTTCTTC CASSVAVGVKDNEQFF
. TRBJ1-5 once TRBV6-6 TGTGCCAGCAGAAAACAGGGAAGGGCCAATCAGCCCCAGCATTTT CASRKQGRANQPQHF
TRBD1 TRBJ2-7 once TRBV28 TGTGCCAGCAGCCCTCCCTCGGGACAGGGGTACGAGCAGTACTTC CASSPPSGQGYEQYF
TRBD1 TRBJ2-7 few TRBV28 TGTGCCAGCCGACAGGGAGACTACGAGCAGTACTTC CASRQGDYEQYF
. TRBJ1-1 . TRBV18 TGTGCCAGCTCACCTCTACAGGGTCGCTTAGCTTTCTTT CASSPLQGRLAFF
TRBD1 TRBJ2-1 . TRBV5-1 TGCGCCAGCACTCCACAGGGGAATGAGCAGTTCTTC CASTPQGNEQFF
TRBD1 TRBJ1-2 . TRBV4-1 TGCGCCAGCACCTCCCGGACAGGGCCAGTGGGCTACACCTTC CASTSRTGPVGYTF
. TRBJ1-1 . TRBV30 TGTGCCTGGAGGGGGTATACTAGACAGGCCGAAGCTTTCTTT CAWRGYTRQAEAFF
. TRBJ1-1 . TRBV29-1 TGCAGCGCAGTTCCGGGACGGCAATATCGGACTGAAGCTTTCTTT CSAVPGRQYRTEAFF
. TRBJ1-2 . TRBV6-1 TGTGCCAGCAAGAGGGACGCCTATGGCTACACCTTC CASKRDAYGYTF
TRBD1 TRBJ1-2 few TRBV29-1 TGCAGCGTTTCAAGAACAGGGGAAGCAGATCATGGCTACACCTTC CSVSRTGEADHGYTF
. TRBJ2-5 few TRBV19 TGTGCCAGTAGTATTGCCCTCGTCCAGAGGACCGAACAAGAGACCCAGTACTTC CASSIALVQRTEQETQYF
. TRBJ2-5 . TRBV6-1 TGTGCCAGCAGTGACTGGGACAAAGAGCATCAAGAGACCCAGTACTTC CASSDWDKEHQETQYF
. TRBJ2-7 . TRBV30 TGTGCCTGGAGTTTCGGCGGTTCCTACGAGCAGTACTTC CAWSFGGSYEQYF
TRBD2 TRBJ2-1 . TRBV28 TGTGCCAGCAGGTTATGGGTAGCGGGAGAACTTCATGAGCAGTTCTTC CASRLWVAGELHEQFF
. TRBJ2-3 . TRBV29-1 TGCAGCGTTGAAGGGCCAACCAACACAGATACGCAGTATTTT CSVEGPTNTDTQYF
TRBD1 TRBJ2-4 few TRBV19 TGTGCCACCAGGCCAGGGGGCGCGAACATTCAGTACTTC CATRPGGANIQYF
TRBD2 TRBJ2-5 . TRBV27 TGTGCCAGCAGCTCCCGGACTAGCGGGAGGCAGACCCAGTACTTC CASSSRTSGRQTQYF
. TRBJ1-1 few TRBV7-3 TGTGCCAGCTCCCAGGGAGGAATGAACACTGAAGCTTTCTTT CASSQGGMNTEAFF